Listed here is a single TCR beta chain. These data belong to a study of blood T cell repertoires in COVID-19. On the study more broadly: T cells, B-cell-depleted T cells, or PBMCs supplied cDNA or gDNA.

Data came from immunoSEQ multiplex PCR; TCRdb stores just in-frame clones and leaves some out. The profile shows more than 300,000 clones, about four fifths of them singletons. CDR1 is SEHNR and CDR2 is FQNEAQ in the germline V gene (reference sequence). With 1 base clipped from V and 3 bases from J, the junction kept 5 bases outside the gene matches. This CDR3 spans 16 amino acids. Residents of approximately 25 US areas, aged roughly 18 to 89 years, made up the participants. Sequencing was performed on PBMCs or T cells enriched from blood (not recorded which). The clonotype originates from a woman aged 50 to 60 who had recovered from COVID-19. This chain uses TRBV7-9 with TRBJ2-7, with TRBD2 identical over 11 bases. The DNA for the CDR3 is TGTGCCAGCAGCTTAGTAGCGGGAGGGCCCAACTACGAGCAGTACTTC. As protein: CASSLVAGGPNYEQYF.